A selection of T cell receptor beta chains follows, all from one sample in a study of T cell repertoires in aging, cancer and after chemotherapy. TCRdb processed the multiplex PCR reads anew with MiXCR; each CDR3 protein has one entry. The data contain several thousand distinct CDR3 sequences, roughly 28% of them singletons. Sequencing was carried out using blood. These receptors originate from a human donor in good health. Both conserved end residues are part of each CDR3. D genes are given only for firm matches. The size entry is marked missing in some rows and otherwise reads once, few, many or a size class.

>TRBJ2-7|TRBV5-1|-|-
TGTGCCAGCAGCTTGTGGGGCCAGGCCTACGAGCAGTACTTC
CASSLWGQAYEQYF
>TRBJ1-1|TRBV13|-|-
TGTGCCAGCAGCCCACGAGGGGGTACTGAAGCTTTCTTT
CASSPRGGTEAFF
>TRBJ1-2|TRBV19|medium-sized|-
TGTGCCAGTAGTATCGGCAGGGACGGCTATGGCTACACCTTC
CASSIGRDGYGYTF
>TRBJ2-7|TRBV30|few|TRBD2
TGTGCCTGGAGTGCGGGTAGCGGGACCTACGAGCAGTACTTC
CAWSAGSGTYEQYF
>TRBJ2-5|TRBV13|-|-
TGTGCCAGCAGCTTAGCGTGGGGGGCCGGAGAGACCCAGTACTTC
CASSLAWGAGETQYF
>TRBJ2-7|TRBV5-4|-|TRBD1
TGTGCCAGCAGCTCGACAAATCAGGGGGCAGTCCACGAGCAGTACTTC
CASSSTNQGAVHEQYF
>TRBJ1-2|TRBV7-2|few|-
TGTGCCAGCAGCTTAGCGGCAGGACGTGGCTACACCTTC
CASSLAAGRGYTF
>TRBJ2-3|TRBV18|-|TRBD2
TGTGCCAGCTCACTTCTAGCGGTCCAAGCGGGTCCACAGGCAGATACGCAGTATTTT
CASSLLAVQAGPQADTQYF
>TRBJ1-5|TRBV27|medium-sized|-
TGTGCCAGCAGTTTGGGGGTAGATAATCAGCCCCAGCATTTT
CASSLGVDNQPQHF
>TRBJ2-7|TRBV24-1|-|-
TGTGCCACCAGTGACCCAACGACACGGAACGAGCAGTACTTC
CATSDPTTRNEQYF
>TRBJ2-2|TRBV19|-|TRBD2
TGTGCCAGTAGTATCGGGACTAGCTTTACGGCCCGGGAGCTGTTTTTT
CASSIGTSFTARELFF
>TRBJ1-1|TRBV19|-|TRBD1
TGTGCCATTTCAACCCAAGGACAGGGGGGACGCACTGAAGCTTTCTTT
CAISTQGQGGRTEAFF
>TRBJ2-3|TRBV5-1|-|-
TGCGCCAGCAGCCCAGCCGGGGTCACAGATACGCAGTATTTT
CASSPAGVTDTQYF
>TRBJ2-1|TRBV18|medium-sized|TRBD2
TGTGCCAGCTCACCACCGGCTAGCGGGAGATACAATGAGCAGTTCTTC
CASSPPASGRYNEQFF
>TRBJ1-2|TRBV20-1|-|TRBD1
TGCAGTGCTACAGGACAGGGATCAGCTAGGGGCTACACCTTC
CSATGQGSARGYTF
>TRBJ2-1|TRBV6-5|medium-sized|-
TGTGCCAGCAGCCTCGATTCCTACAATGAGCAGTTCTTC
CASSLDSYNEQFF
>TRBJ1-2|TRBV20-1|-|-
TGCAGTGCCAATGCAGGGGCTGCAAACTATGGCTACACCTTC
CSANAGAANYGYTF
>TRBJ1-3|TRBV29-1|medium-sized|-
TGCAGCGTTGCCGGGACGAGTGGAAACACCATATATTTT
CSVAGTSGNTIYF
>TRBJ1-1|TRBV30|few|-
TGTGCCTGGAGGGTCAAATTACCAGTGGCTGAAGCTTTCTTT
CAWRVKLPVAEAFF
>TRBJ2-1|TRBV10-1|-|TRBD2
TGCGCCAGCAGTCCGGGACTAGCGGGAGAAGGAGCCAACAATGAGCAGTTCTTC
CASSPGLAGEGANNEQFF
>TRBJ1-2|TRBV5-4|few|-
TGTGCCAGCAGCGCCGAAGGGGGCTATGGCTACACCTTC
CASSAEGGYGYTF
>TRBJ2-5|TRBV30|-|TRBD1
TGTGCCTGGAGCCCAGGGGGAGAGACCCAGTACTTC
CAWSPGGETQYF
>TRBJ1-4|TRBV7-2|-|-
TGTGCCAGCAGCGAGAGGGGAAATGAAAAACTGTTTTTT
CASSERGNEKLFF
>TRBJ2-5|TRBV5-1|-|-
TGCGCCAGCAGCTTGAGCTTAGGCCGCCAAGAGACCCAGTACTTC
CASSLSLGRQETQYF
>TRBJ2-5|TRBV7-9|few|-
TGTGCCAGCAACATAGGCAGCCAAGAGACCCAGTACTTC
CASNIGSQETQYF
>TRBJ2-1|TRBV27|-|TRBD2
TGTGCCAGCACCCTCACAGCGGGAGCGTTTAGCAATGAGCAGTTCTTC
CASTLTAGAFSNEQFF
>TRBJ2-1|TRBV6-5|medium-sized|TRBD2
TGTGCCAGCACTGTCGGGACTAGCGGGAACTACAATGAGCAGTTCTTC
CASTVGTSGNYNEQFF
>TRBJ2-7|TRBV7-6|-|-
TGTGCCAGCAGCTTGGGGCTAGCCTCCGAGCAGTACTTC
CASSLGLASEQYF
>TRBJ1-2|TRBV19|medium-sized|-
TGTGCCAGTAGTACAGGGGCTAACTATGGCTACACCTTC
CASSTGANYGYTF